This T cell receptor beta chain is drawn from a study of blood T cell repertoires in COVID-19. Looking at the study overall: Samples of COVID-19 (acute and convalescent) were obtained from the United States, Italy and Spain. PBMCs, B-cell-depleted T cells, or T cells provided the cDNA or gDNA that made up the material.

As originally analysed: Reference gene primer amplification yielded estimated nucleated cell counts. The repertoire was sequenced with immunoSEQ multiplex PCR; TCRdb's copy has only in-frame clones and lacks some. The V and J calls and the clone size are those of that table, but D and trimming were determined from the DNA. The profile covers under 300,000 clones, with about 86% appearing a single time and less than 8% taken by the ten largest. Per germline, CDR1 SEHNR and CDR2 FQNEAQ (reference sequence). V lost 3 bases and J lost 13, with 22 bases in between. The CDR3 has 16 residues. This chain joins TRBV7-9 and TRBJ1-6; weak D call: TRBD1 (6 bases). Specimen: peripheral blood. This TCR was sampled from a man aged 55 to 69 with acute or convalescent COVID-19. The CDR3: CASSLSGATVTGPLHF. The DNA of the CDR3 is TGTGCCAGCAGCTTGTCCGGGGCAACGGTCACAGGGCCCCTCCACTTT.